This T cell receptor beta chain was observed in a study of cytomegalovirus exposure and HLA in healthy donors. Study-level results: What a later analysis reportedly showed was that an Asian-associated ancestry cluster had fewer N-insertions than the approximately 720-donor mean. The authors listed 164 TCR beta chains as cytomegalovirus-associated. A later analysis appeared to link common viral pathogens to several of the most significant clusters.

CDR1 is SGHTS and CDR2 is YDEGEE in the germline V gene. The CDR3 extends over 16 amino acids. The V segment lost 1 base and the J segment 2 bases; nucleotides outside the gene matches: 4. 60 Vbeta and 13 Jbeta primers were used in PCR. Generated by immunoSEQ multiplex PCR, the TCRdb table keeps only in-frame clones and is missing some. The table gives 45,000 to 50,000 clones; the top ten clones make up 17% of it. A remark on this clone: The antigen is not known.

This TCR derives from a male donor in good health and CMV-seronegative. Sample: PBMCs. This chain joins TRBV5-8 and TRBJ2-5, with TRBD2 identical over 11 bases. The CDR3 reads CASSLWSSGGQETQYF. CDR3 DNA sequence: TGTGCCAGCAGCTTGTGGTCTAGCGGGGGGCAAGAGACCCAGTACTTC.